This TCR beta chain was recorded in a study of response to subunit inactivated influenza vaccine. From the RT-PCR reads, TCRdb called clonotypes with MiXCR, one entry per CDR3 protein. The data hold about 540,000 distinct CDR3 sequences, with roughly 25% observed a single time. This CDR3 contains 17 residues. Losses at the gene ends were 4 bases for V and 0 bases for J; bases not matched to a gene: 7. Germline values: CDR1 LGHNA, CDR2 YSLEER. These data were also filed under a second study, of T cells expressing NK-cell markers. From that study: In generating TCR beta cDNA, 5'RACE template switching with UMIs was used. Most of the eight sequenced donors were classified as HCMV-seropositive, and one was classified as seronegative. Several experiments added an anti-gamma-delta TCR antibody to sort only alpha-beta TCR T cells. In several donors, dominant CD3+CD56+NKG2C+ clones formed about 1.0-7.0% of CD8+ cells. Also leading the CD3+CD56-NKG2C+ fraction in several donors were these clonotypes.

This sequence originates from a man over 45 who received an inactivated influenza vaccine. Sample: CD4+ T cells sorted from PBMCs, taken 11 to 12 days after vaccination. The rearrangement joins TRBV4-3 to TRBJ2-2; 8 bases map to TRBD1. This CDR3 reads CASSRSPGQANTGELFF. CDR3 coding DNA: TGCGCCAGCAGCCGGAGCCCGGGACAGGCGAACACCGGGGAGCTGTTTTTT.